This entry lists 22 T cell receptor beta chains sequenced from one sample in a study of T cell responses to AZD1222 COVID-19 vaccine. Sequencing used immunoSEQ multiplex PCR; TCRdb keeps in-frame clones, though not all of them. The profile shows 150,000 or so clones, around 93% of them singletons. This specimen consisted of peripheral blood, obtained on day 0 of AZD1222 vaccination. These receptors originate from an adult in good health.

The chain links TRBV2 to TRBJ2-1; D unresolved. V lost 0 bases and J lost 4, with 13 bases in between. Germline values: CDR1 SNHLY, CDR2 FYNNEI. The CDR3 is made up of 16 amino acids. CDR3: CASSEARGGSYNEQFF. Here the CDR3 DNA reads TGTGCCAGCAGTGAAGCGCGAGGCGGCAGTTACAATGAGCAGTTCTTC.

The V and J genes are TRBV5-1 and TRBJ1-6; a possible D gene is TRBD1 (6 bases). This CDR3 comprises 13 residues. Germline CDR1 reads SGHRS; CDR2 reads YFSETQ. Trimming pared 5 bases from V and 10 bases from J, leaving 13 bases between. The CDR3 here is CASRQDRQSPLHF. As DNA, the CDR3 is TGCGCCAGCAGGCAGGACAGACAATCACCCCTCCACTTT.

This sequence joins TRBV11-3 and TRBJ1-1, with D perhaps TRBD1 (5 bases). The CDR3 loop spans 15 amino acids. The germline V and J ends were trimmed by 1 base and 4 bases, with 13 bases remaining between them. Germline V gene data show CDR1 as SGHNT and CDR2 as YENEEA. The CDR3 here is CASSLGSGGGTEAFF. The CDR3 DNA follows: TGTGCCAGCAGCTTAGGCAGCGGGGGGGGCACTGAAGCTTTCTTT.

This clone has only a few counts. The rearrangement links TRBV4-3 to TRBJ2-7, with 14 nucleotides matching TRBD2. Trimming cost V 0 bases and J 2 bases; bases outside gene matches: 6. Germline V gene data show CDR1 as LGHNA and CDR2 as YSLEER. CDR3 length: 18 amino acids. The CDR3 nucleotides are TGCGCCAGCAGCCAAGAAGGACTAGCGGGAGGTTCAGCCTACGAGCAGTACTTC. This sequence encodes CASSQEGLAGGSAYEQYF.

The chain carries TRBV21-1 and TRBJ2-7; the table gives TRBD2 as D, unverified against the DNA. TRBV21-1 is recorded as a pseudogene. The CDR3 runs 16 residues. The CDR3 DNA is TGTGCCAGCAGCAACGGGGGTAAAGGGACTCCATACGAGCAGTACTTC. As protein: CASSNGGKGTPYEQYF.

The chain recombines TRBV12-3 or TRBV12-4 with TRBJ2-3; D uncertain. V lost 3 bases to trimming and J lost 0 bases, with 4 bases between them. The CDR3 consists of 13 residues. CDR3 nucleotides: TGTGCCAGCAGTTTGATCAGCACAGATACGCAGTATTTT. Its protein is CASSLISTDTQYF.

Only a few counts were recorded for this clone. The rearrangement uses TRBV7-9 and TRBJ2-2; D gene uncertain. The CDR3 runs to 13 residues. Trimming took off 2 bases at V and 3 bases at J, with 4 bases between the two ends. Germline CDR1 reads SEHNR; CDR2 reads FQNEAQ (reference sequence). The CDR3 region is CASSLTYTGELFF. CDR3 in DNA: TGTGCCAGCAGCTTAACTTACACCGGGGAGCTGTTTTTT.

This rearrangement joins TRBV2 to TRBJ2-7; maybe TRBD1 (5 bases). Between the trimmed V and J ends, which lost 4 bases and 2 bases, there was a span of 9 bases. The CDR3 consists of 13 residues. CDR1 SNHLY and CDR2 FYNNEI come from the germline V gene. CDR3 nucleotides: TGTGCCAGCAGTGGACAGAAGACCTACGAGCAGTACTTC. It yields the protein CASSGQKTYEQYF.

This rearrangement joins TRBV27 to TRBJ1-1, with D unclear. The V end lost 8 bases, the J end lost 1 base, and 5 bases lay between the germline ends. Germline assignment: CDR1 MNHEY and CDR2 SMNVEV (reference sequence). CDR3 size: 11 residues. The CDR3, as DNA: TGTGCCAGCCAAAAGAACACTGAAGCTTTCTTT. As protein: CASQKNTEAFF.

The chain combines TRBV10-1 with TRBJ2-3; D gene unclear. The CDR3 covers 15 residues. Germline V CDR1 and CDR2: WNHNN, SYGVQD (reference sequence). V gave up 3 bases and J gave up 4 bases, with 14 bases separating them. Here the CDR3 reads CASSEGSNGPDTQYF. CDR3 bases: TGCGCCAGCAGTGAAGGCAGTAATGGACCAGATACGCAGTATTTT.

V and J are TRBV28 and TRBJ2-6; 8 bases are shared with TRBD1. Germline trimming cut 3 bases from V and 4 bases from J; bases unmatched to any gene: 8. The CDR3 totals 17 residues. Germline CDR1 reads MDHEN; CDR2 reads SYDVKM. In nucleotides, the CDR3 is TGTGCCAGCAGTTTGCGGCAGGGGGCAGGAGGGGCCAACGTCCTGACTTTC. Its translation is CASSLRQGAGGANVLTF.

The J gene is TRBJ2-7, the V gene TRBV10-3; D unclear. The germline gives CDR1 ENHRY, CDR2 SYGVKD. The germline V and J ends were trimmed by 3 bases and 1 base, with 7 bases remaining between them. The CDR3 spans 13 residues. The CDR3 nucleotides are TGTGCCATCAGTGACGGACCTTCCTACGAGCAGTACTTC. This sequence encodes CAISDGPSYEQYF.

The chain couples TRBV30 to TRBJ2-1; the match to TRBD2 covers 9 bases. Losses at the gene ends were 4 bases for V and 5 bases for J; bases not matched to a gene: 12. The CDR3 is made up of 16 amino acids. Germline CDR1 reads GTSNPN; CDR2 reads SVGIG (reference sequence). DNA of the CDR3: TGTGCCTGGAACCTCCCCGGGCTAGCGGGAAACAATGAGCAGTTCTTC. It specifies CAWNLPGLAGNNEQFF.

The gene calls are TRBV15 and TRBJ2-7, with 8 bases fitting TRBD1. The CDR3 extends over 15 amino acids. Germline V gene sequence: CDR1 LNHNV, CDR2 YYDKDF (reference sequence). J lost 2 bases, V lost 8 bases, and 11 bases had no gene match. The CDR3 region is CATGDRGRAPYEQYF. DNA of the CDR3: TGTGCCACCGGAGACAGGGGACGGGCACCCTACGAGCAGTACTTC. The variable domain in full, completed from reference TRBV15 and TRBJ2-7, reads DAMVIQNPRYQVTQFGKPVTLSCSQTLNHNVMYWYQQKSSQAPKLLFHYYDKDFNNEADTPDNFQSRRPNTSFCFLDIRSPGLGDTAMYLCATGDRGRAPYEQYFGPGTRLTVT.

The chain joins TRBV6-6 to TRBJ2-7; 8 bases line up with TRBD1. The CDR3 runs 14 residues. V was pared by 7 bases and J by 5 bases, with 10 bases of the junction left unmatched. Germline CDR1 is MNHNY and CDR2 is SVGAGI (reference sequence). CDR3 sequence: CASNRDRGRDEQYF. The DNA of the CDR3 is TGTGCCAGCAATAGAGACAGGGGTAGAGACGAGCAGTACTTC.

The chain employs TRBV28 and TRBJ1-2; unclear D gene. V lost 4 bases, J lost 4 bases, and 19 bases lay in between. The germline CDR1 and CDR2 sequences are MDHEN and SYDVKM. This CDR3 comprises 16 residues. The CDR3: CASSSPGEARPYGYTF. In DNA form, the CDR3 reads TGTGCCAGCAGTTCTCCCGGAGAGGCCCGGCCCTATGGCTACACCTTC.

V gene TRBV6-5 combines with J gene TRBJ2-2; D is perhaps TRBD1 (6 bases). Germline-derived CDR1 and CDR2 are MNHEY and SVGAGI. This CDR3 has 15 residues. V was pared by 0 bases and J by 7 bases, with 12 bases between. CDR3 sequence reads: CASSYSNQGHGELFF. For the CDR3, the DNA is TGTGCCAGCAGTTACTCGAATCAGGGGCACGGGGAGCTGTTTTTT.

This clone was observed once. This chain uses TRBV6-1 with TRBJ1-2; possible D gene TRBD1, 5 bases. CDR3 length: 15 residues. Germline values: CDR1 MNHNS, CDR2 SASEGT. V lost 3 bases to trimming and J lost 6 bases, with 17 bases between them. The CDR3: CASSDYPQGPHGYTF. The CDR3 coding sequence is TGTGCCAGCAGTGATTACCCGCAGGGACCTCATGGCTACACCTTC.

The gene calls are TRBV7-2 and TRBJ2-3; TRBD2 agrees at 7 bases. CDR3 length: 16 amino acids. Germline CDR1 reads SGHTA; CDR2 reads FQGNSA. Trimming at V came to 7 bases and at J to 5 bases, leaving 15 bases not matched to a gene. This chain's CDR3 is CASTGEGGSTIDTQYF. The CDR3 nucleotides read TGTGCCAGCACCGGGGAGGGAGGGAGTACTATAGATACGCAGTATTTT. The variable domain in full, with the rest retrieved from reference TRBV7-2 and TRBJ2-3, is GAGVSQSPSNKVTEKGKDVELRCDPISGHTALYWYRQSLGQGLEFLIYFQGNSAPDKSGLPSDRFSAERTGGSVSTLTIQRTQQEDSAVYLCASTGEGGSTIDTQYFGPGTRLTVL.

The chain joins TRBV25-1 to TRBJ2-5; 9 bases map to TRBD1. V was clipped by 3 bases and J by 3 bases; unmatched bases: 2. Germline CDR1 and CDR2: MGHDK and SYGVNS. The CDR3 loop spans 14 amino acids. Here the CDR3 DNA reads TGTGCCAGCAGTGAGTGGACAGGGGAAGAGACCCAGTACTTC. Its protein product is CASSEWTGEETQYF. Using reference TRBV25-1 and TRBJ2-5 for the parts outside the CDR3, the full variable domain is EADIYQTPRYLVIGTGKKITLECSQTMGHDKMYWYQQDPGMELHLIHYSYGVNSTEKGDLSSESTVSRIRTEHFPLTLESARPSHTSQYLCASSEWTGEETQYFGPGTRLLVL.

The chain combines TRBV27 with TRBJ1-5, with D perhaps matching TRBD1 (5 bases). Germline-derived CDR1 and CDR2 are MNHEY and SMNVEV (reference sequence). With 5 bases removed from V and 3 bases from J, the gap between germline ends came to 14 bases. The CDR3 is 15 amino acids. The CDR3 is CASSPFRDSNQPQHF. The CDR3 DNA reads as TGTGCCAGCAGTCCGTTCCGGGACTCCAATCAGCCCCAGCATTTT.

This chain connects TRBV7-9 to TRBJ2-7; a possible D gene is TRBD2 (5 bases). The CDR3 is 14 amino acids. V lost 3 bases and J 3 bases, leaving 12 bases between the germline ends. CDR1 is SEHNR and CDR2 is FQNEAQ in the germline V gene (reference sequence). The CDR3 bases are TGTGCCAGCAGCTTGACCGGGGTGGGCTACGAGCAGTACTTC. Its protein product is CASSLTGVGYEQYF.